This T cell receptor beta chain was sequenced in a study of blood T cell repertoires in COVID-19. Under the authors' procedure: Reference gene primer amplification gave nucleated cell count estimates. Data came from immunoSEQ multiplex PCR; TCRdb stores just in-frame clones and leaves some out. The D gene and trimming were derived from the DNA, and the V and J assignments and clone size from that table. The sample yields approximately 220,000 clones, 83% seen once. This CDR3 is built from 15 residues. Trimming removed 1 base at V and 2 bases at J, with 13 bases between. CDR1 SGHNT and CDR2 YYREEE come from the germline V gene (reference sequence). Everyone who took part was about 18 to 90 years old, and they came from about two dozen US areas.

The sample was PBMCs or T cells enriched from blood (not recorded which). The chain recombines TRBV5-4 with TRBJ2-7; D perhaps matches TRBD2 (5 bases). This receptor was identified in a woman between 45 and 65 years old who had been exposed to COVID-19. As DNA, the CDR3 is TGTGCCAGCAGCTTGTATGCTCGAGGGACCTACGAGCAGTACTTC. Its translation: CASSLYARGTYEQYF.